This T cell receptor (beta chain) stems from a study of early T cells in non-severe SARS-CoV-2 infection. Study information: The authors sequenced bulk RNA from unsorted whole blood, leaving chains unpaired.

The TCR library protocol attached unique molecular identifiers to the individual cDNA molecules. TCRdb analysed the 5' RACE reads with MiXCR anew, one entry per CDR3 protein. The sample carries tens of thousands of distinct CDR3 sequences, approximately 13% recorded once. With regard to this clonotype: Its antigen is not known.

Whole-study findings and limits: The VDJdb matching leaned toward anti-spike CD8 responses and overlooked private and CD4 specificities.

Germline values: CDR1 MDHEN, CDR2 SYDVKM. With 5 bases clipped from V and 0 bases from J, the junction kept 19 bases outside the gene matches. The CDR3 consists of 21 residues. The rearrangement joins TRBV28 to TRBJ2-6; 7 bases agree with TRBD1. Input material: whole blood. The receptor was isolated from an adult who was a healthcare worker with PCR-confirmed SARS-CoV-2 infection or an uninfected control (not recorded which). CDR3 loop: CASSPLPTGTDIGSGANVLTF. The DNA of the CDR3 is TGTGCCAGCAGTCCACTACCGACAGGGACCGACATTGGCTCTGGGGCCAACGTCCTGACTTTC.